This T cell receptor beta chain was sequenced during a study of T cells after yellow fever vaccination. Study as a whole: Fractions of low cell number were prepared using SMART-Seq v4 Ultra Low Input.

This CDR3 is 13 amino acids long. Germline V CDR1 and CDR2: MGHRA, YSYEKL. V lost 4 bases and J lost 4, with 10 bases in between. TCRdb redid the calling of the 5' RACE reads with MiXCR, one entry per CDR3 protein. The sample has some 300,000 distinct CDR3 sequences, approximately 10% seen once; the top ten hold approximately 3.5%. This clonotype was picked up many times. Source: CD4+ T cells sorted from PBMCs, taken 5 days after the yellow fever booster vaccination. The chain employs TRBV4-1 and TRBJ2-5, with a tentative D call TRBD2 (6 bases). This sequence was found in a man younger than 35 who received the YFV17D yellow fever vaccine. The CDR3, as DNA: TGCGCCAGCAGCCGAGGGGACTTAGAGACCCAGTACTTC. Amino acids: CASSRGDLETQYF.